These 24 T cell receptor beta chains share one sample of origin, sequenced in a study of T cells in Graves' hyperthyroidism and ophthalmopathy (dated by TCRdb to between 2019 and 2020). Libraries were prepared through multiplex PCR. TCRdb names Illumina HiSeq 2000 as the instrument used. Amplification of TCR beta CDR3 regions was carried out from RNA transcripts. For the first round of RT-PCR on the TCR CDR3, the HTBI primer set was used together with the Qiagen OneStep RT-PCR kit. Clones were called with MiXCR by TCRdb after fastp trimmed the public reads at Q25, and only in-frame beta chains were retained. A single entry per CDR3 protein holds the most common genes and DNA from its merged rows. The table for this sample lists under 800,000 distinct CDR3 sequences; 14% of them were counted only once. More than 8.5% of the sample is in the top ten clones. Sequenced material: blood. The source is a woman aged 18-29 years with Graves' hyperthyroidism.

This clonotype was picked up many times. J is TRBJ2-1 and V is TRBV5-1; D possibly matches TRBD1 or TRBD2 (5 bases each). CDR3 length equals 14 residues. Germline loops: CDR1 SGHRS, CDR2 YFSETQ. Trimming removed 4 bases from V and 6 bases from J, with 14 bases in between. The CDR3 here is CASSLGSGRNEQFF. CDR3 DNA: TGCGCCAGCAGCCTGGGGTCGGGACGCAATGAGCAGTTCTTC.

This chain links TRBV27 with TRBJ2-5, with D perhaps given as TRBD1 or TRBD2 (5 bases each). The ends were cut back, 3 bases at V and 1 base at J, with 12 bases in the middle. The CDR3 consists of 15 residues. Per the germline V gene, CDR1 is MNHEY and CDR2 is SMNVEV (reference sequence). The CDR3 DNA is TGTGCCAGCAGTTTCACCGGGACGACCCAAGAGACCCAGTACTTC. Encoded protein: CASSFTGTTQETQYF.

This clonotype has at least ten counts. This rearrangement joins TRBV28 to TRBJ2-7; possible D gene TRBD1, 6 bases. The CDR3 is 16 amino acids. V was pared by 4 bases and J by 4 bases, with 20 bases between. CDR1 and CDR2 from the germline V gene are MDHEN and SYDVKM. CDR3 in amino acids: CASSSVDRRGEYEQYF. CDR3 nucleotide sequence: TGTGCCAGCAGTTCCGTTGACAGGCGTGGGGAGTACGAGCAGTACTTC.

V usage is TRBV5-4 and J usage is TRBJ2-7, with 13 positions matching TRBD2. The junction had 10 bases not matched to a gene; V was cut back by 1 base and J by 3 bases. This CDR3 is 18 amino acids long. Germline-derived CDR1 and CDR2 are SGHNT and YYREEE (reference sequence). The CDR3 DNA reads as TGTGCCAGCAGCTTGAACGGACTAGCGGGAGCCCCCAACTACGAGCAGTACTTC. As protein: CASSLNGLAGAPNYEQYF.

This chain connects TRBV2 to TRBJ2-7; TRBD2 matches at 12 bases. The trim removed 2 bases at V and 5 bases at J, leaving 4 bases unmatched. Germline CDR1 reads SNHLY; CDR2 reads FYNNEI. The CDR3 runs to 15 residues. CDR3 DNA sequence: TGTGCCAGCAGTGAAACGCTAGCGGGAGGGAACGAGCAGTACTTC. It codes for CASSETLAGGNEQYF.

CDR3 sequence: CASRMTGSSYEQYF. The CDR3 DNA sequence: TGTGCCAGCAGGATGACAGGAAGCTCCTACGAGCAGTACTTC. The chain links TRBV6-1 to TRBJ2-7, with TRBD1 as a possible D gene (6 bases). Germline CDR1 reads MNHNS; CDR2 reads SASEGT. CDR3 size: 14 residues. V dropped 6 bases and J dropped 0 bases, with 12 bases sitting between them.

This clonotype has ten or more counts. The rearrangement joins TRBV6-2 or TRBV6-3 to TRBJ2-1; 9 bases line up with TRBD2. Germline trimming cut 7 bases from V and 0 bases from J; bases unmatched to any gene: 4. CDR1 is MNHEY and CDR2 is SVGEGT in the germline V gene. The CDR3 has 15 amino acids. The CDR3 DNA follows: TGTGCCAGCACCCTTAGCGGGAGCTCCTACAATGAGCAGTTCTTC. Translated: CASTLSGSSYNEQFF.

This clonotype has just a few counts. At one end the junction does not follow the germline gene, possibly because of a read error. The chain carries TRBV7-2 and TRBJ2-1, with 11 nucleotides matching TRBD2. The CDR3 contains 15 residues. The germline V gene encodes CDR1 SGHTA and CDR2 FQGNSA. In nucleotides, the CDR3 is TGTGCCAGCAGCTCCCGGACTAGCGGGCCTGAGGAGCAGTCCTTC. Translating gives CASSSRTSGPEEQSF.

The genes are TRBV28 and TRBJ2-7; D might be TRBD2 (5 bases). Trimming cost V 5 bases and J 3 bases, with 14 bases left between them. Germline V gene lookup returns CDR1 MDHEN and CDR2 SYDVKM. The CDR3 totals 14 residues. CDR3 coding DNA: TGTGCCAGCAGTCCAATCGAGCGGATCTACGAGCAGTACTTC. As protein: CASSPIERIYEQYF. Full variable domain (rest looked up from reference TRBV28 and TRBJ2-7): DVKVTQSSRYLVKRTGEKVFLECVQDMDHENMFWYRQDPGLGLRLIYFSYDVKMKEKGDIPEGYSVSREKKERFSLILESASTNQTSMYLCASSPIERIYEQYFGPGTRLTVT.

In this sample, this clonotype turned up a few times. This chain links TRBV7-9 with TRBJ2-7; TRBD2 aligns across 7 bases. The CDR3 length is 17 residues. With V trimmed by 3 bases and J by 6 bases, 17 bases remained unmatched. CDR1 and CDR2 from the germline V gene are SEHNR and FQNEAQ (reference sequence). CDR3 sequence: CASSFMSGTPSGSEQYF. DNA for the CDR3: TGTGCCAGCAGCTTTATGAGCGGGACGCCATCCGGCTCCGAGCAGTACTTC.

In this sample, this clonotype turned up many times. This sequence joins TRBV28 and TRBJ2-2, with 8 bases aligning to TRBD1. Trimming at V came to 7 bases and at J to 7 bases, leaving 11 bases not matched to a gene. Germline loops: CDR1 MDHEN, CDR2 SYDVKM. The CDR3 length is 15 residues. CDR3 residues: CASTGQGRDIGELFF. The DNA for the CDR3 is TGTGCCAGCACCGGACAGGGTAGGGACATCGGGGAGCTGTTTTTT.

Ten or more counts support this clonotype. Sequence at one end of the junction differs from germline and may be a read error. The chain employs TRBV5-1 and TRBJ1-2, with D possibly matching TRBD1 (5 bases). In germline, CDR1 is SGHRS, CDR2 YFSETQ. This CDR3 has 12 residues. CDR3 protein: CASSLEGYGYTF. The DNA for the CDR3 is TGTGCCAGCAGCTTGGAGGGGTATGGCTACACCTTC.

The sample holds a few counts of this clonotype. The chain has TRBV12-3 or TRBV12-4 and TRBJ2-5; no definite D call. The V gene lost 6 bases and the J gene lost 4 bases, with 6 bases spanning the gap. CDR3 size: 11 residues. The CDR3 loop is CASRGTETQYF. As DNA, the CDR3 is TGTGCCAGCAGGGGAACAGAGACCCAGTACTTC.

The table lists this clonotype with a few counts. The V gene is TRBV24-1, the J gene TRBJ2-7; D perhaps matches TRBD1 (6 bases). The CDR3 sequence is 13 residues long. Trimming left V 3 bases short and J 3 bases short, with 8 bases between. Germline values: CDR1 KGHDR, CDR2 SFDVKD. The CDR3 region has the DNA TGTGCCACCAGTGATCCGGACAGCTACGAGCAGTACTTC. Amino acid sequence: CATSDPDSYEQYF.

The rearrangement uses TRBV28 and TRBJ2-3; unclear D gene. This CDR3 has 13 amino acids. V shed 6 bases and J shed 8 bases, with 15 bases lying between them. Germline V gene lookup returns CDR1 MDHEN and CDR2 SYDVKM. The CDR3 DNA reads TGTGCCAGCAGACCCCCTTCGGTCGTTACGCAGTATTTT. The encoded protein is CASRPPSVVTQYF.

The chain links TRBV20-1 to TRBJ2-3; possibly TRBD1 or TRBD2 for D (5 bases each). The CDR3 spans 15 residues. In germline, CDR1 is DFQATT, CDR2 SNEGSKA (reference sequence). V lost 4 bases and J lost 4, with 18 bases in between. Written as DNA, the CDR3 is TGCAGTGCTAAGAAAGCCGGGGACGGCCCAGATACGCAGTATTTT. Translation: CSAKKAGDGPDTQYF.

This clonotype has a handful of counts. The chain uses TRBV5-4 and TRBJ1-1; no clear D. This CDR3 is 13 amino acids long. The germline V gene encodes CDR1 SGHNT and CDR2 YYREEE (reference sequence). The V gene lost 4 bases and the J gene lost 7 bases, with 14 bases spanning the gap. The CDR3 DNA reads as TGTGCCAGCAGCACCCGCGACAAAGTTGAAGCTTTCTTT. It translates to CASSTRDKVEAFF.

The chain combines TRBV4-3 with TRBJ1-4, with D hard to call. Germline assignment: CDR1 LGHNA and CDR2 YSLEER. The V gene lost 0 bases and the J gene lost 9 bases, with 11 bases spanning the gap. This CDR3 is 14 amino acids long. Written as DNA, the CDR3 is TGCGCCAGCAGCCAAGAGAGTATCTTGAAAAAACTGTTTTTT. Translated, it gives CASSQESILKKLFF.

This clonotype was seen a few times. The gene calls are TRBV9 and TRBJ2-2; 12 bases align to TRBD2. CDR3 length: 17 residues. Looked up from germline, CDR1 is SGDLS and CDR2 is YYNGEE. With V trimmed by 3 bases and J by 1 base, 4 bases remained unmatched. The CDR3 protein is CASSDTSGRMNTGELFF. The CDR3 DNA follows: TGTGCCAGCAGCGATACTAGCGGGAGGATGAACACCGGGGAGCTGTTTTTT. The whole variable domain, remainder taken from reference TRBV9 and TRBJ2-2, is DSGVTQTPKHLITATGQRVTLRCSPRSGDLSVYWYQQSLDQGLQFLIQYYNGEERAKGNILERFSAQQFPDLHSELNLSSLELGDSALYFCASSDTSGRMNTGELFFGEGSRLTVL.

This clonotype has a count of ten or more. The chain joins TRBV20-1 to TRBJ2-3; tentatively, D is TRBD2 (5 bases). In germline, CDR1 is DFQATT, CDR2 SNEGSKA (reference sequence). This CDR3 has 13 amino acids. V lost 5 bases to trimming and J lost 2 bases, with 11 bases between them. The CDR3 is CSADRDYTDTQYF. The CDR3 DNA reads TGCAGTGCTGACCGTGACTACACAGATACGCAGTATTTT.

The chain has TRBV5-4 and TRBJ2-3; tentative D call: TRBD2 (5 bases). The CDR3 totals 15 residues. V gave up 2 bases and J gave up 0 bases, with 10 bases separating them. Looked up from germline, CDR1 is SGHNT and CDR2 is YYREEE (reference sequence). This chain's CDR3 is CASSFSTGSTDTQYF. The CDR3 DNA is TGTGCCAGCAGCTTCTCAACGGGGAGCACAGATACGCAGTATTTT.

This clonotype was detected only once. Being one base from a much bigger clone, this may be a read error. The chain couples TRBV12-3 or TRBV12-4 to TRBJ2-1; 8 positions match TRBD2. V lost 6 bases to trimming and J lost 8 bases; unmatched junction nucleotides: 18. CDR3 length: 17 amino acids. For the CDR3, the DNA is TGTGCCAGCAGCTCCGGGGGGGAGCCAGCGGGAGTTTATGAGCAGTTCTTC. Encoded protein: CASSSGGEPAGVYEQFF.

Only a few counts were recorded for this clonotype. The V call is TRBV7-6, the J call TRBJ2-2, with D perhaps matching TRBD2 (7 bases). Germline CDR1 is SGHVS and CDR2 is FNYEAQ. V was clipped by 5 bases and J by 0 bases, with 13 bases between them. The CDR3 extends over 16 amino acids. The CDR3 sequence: CASSLTGRANTGELFF. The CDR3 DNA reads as TGTGCCAGCAGCCTCACAGGGAGGGCGAACACCGGGGAGCTGTTTTTT.

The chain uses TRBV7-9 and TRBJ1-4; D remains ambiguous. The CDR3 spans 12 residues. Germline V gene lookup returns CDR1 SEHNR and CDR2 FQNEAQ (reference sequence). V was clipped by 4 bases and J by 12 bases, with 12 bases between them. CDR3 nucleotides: TGTGCCAGCAGCTACCCTTCCGAGGAACTGTTTTTT. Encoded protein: CASSYPSEELFF.